The sequence of this T cell receptor (beta chain) was determined in a study of spatial heterogeneity in lung cancer. Study-level information: Detected sequences consistently included more beta-chain ones than alpha-chain ones. Every unique TCR and UMI combination, on average, appeared more than ten times in raw reads.

The table lists this clonotype with many counts. TCRdb recomputed calls from the 5' RACE reads with MiXCR, one row per CDR3 protein. Of over 90,000 distinct CDR3 sequences detected, over 8.5% appear once; the ten largest clones hold about 7.1%. Time point reported: sample taken at primary tumor resection. The authors sequenced whole RNA from tumor, nontumor lung or frozen PBMC without sorting. The CDR3 covers 13 residues. V shed 8 bases and J 5 bases; nucleotides not matched to a gene: 5. CDR1 and CDR2 from the germline V gene are SNHLY and FYNNEI. The chain recombines TRBV2 with TRBJ1-1; 10 nucleotides agree with TRBD1. The starting material was PBMCs, obtained at surgery. The TCR originated in a male donor with early-stage non-small cell lung cancer. The chain's CDR3 is CASERTGGTEAFF. The CDR3 region has the DNA TGTGCCAGCGAACGGACAGGGGGTACTGAAGCTTTCTTT.